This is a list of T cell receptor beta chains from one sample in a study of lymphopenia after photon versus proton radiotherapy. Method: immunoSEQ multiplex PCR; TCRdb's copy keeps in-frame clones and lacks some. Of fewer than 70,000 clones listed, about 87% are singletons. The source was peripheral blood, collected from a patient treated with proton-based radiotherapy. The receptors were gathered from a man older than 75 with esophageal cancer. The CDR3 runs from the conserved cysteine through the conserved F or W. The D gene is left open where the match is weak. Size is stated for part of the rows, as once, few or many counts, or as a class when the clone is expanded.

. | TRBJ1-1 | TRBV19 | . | TGTGCCAGTACCAAAAATCCACTGAACACTGAAGCTTTCTTT | CASTKNPLNTEAFF
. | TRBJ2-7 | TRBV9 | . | TGTGCCAGCAGCGTAGGCGTTTCCTACGAGCAGTACTTC | CASSVGVSYEQYF
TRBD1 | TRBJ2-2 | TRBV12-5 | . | TGTGCTAGTGGTTTCCGGACAGGGGGTGTCACCGGGGAGCTGTTTTTT | CASGFRTGGVTGELFF
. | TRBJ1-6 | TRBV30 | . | TGTGCCTGGAGCGCCGGGGCGACAGACGCCCCCCTCCACTTT | CAWSAGATDAPLHF
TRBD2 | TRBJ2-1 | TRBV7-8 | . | TGTGCCAGCAGCTTAGCCTCGAGACTAGCGGGAGCGGGTAATGAGCAGTTCTTC | CASSLASRLAGAGNEQFF
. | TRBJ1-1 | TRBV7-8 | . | TGTGCCAGCAGCTCCATTGGGACTGAAGCTTTCTTT | CASSSIGTEAFF
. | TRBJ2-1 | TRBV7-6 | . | TGTGCCAGCAGCTTAGAGGGCTGGGGTGGGCAGTTCTTC | CASSLEGWGGQFF
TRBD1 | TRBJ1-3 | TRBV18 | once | TGTGCCAGCTCACCGGACAGGGCCCCTGTATATTTT | CASSPDRAPVYF
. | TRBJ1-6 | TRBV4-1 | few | TGCGCCAGCAGCCAAGAGATTAGTTCACCCCTCCACTTT | CASSQEISSPLHF
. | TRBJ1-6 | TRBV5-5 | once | TGTGCCAGCAGCGGAAACAGGGTTAATTCACCCCTCCACTTT | CASSGNRVNSPLHF
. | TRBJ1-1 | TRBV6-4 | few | TGTGCCAGCAGTGACCCGGGAATCGGCACTGAAGCTTTCTTT | CASSDPGIGTEAFF
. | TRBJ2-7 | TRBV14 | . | TGTGCCAGCAGCCAAGATGGTTCTCGTATCGAGCAGTACTTC | CASSQDGSRIEQYF
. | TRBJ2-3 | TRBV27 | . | TGTGCCAGCGGAGTCTTGATAGCAGATACGCAGTATTTT | CASGVLIADTQYF
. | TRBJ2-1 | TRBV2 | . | TGTGCCAGCCTGATATGGAGGGGCCGCTCCTACAATGAGCAGTTCTTC | CASLIWRGRSYNEQFF
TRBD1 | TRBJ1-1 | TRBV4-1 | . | TGCGCCAGCAGCCAGACAGGGATTGAGGCTTTCTTT | CASSQTGIEAFF
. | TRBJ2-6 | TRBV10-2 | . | TGCGCCAGCAGTGATGGGCTAGCTGGGGCCAACGTCCTGACTTTC | CASSDGLAGANVLTF
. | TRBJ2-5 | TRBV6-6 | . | TGTGCCAGCAGTTACTCGTACAGGGTTGAGCAGTACTTC | CASSYSYRVEQYF
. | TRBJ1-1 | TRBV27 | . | TGTGCCAGCAGTTTATGGCGGGTAGGCACTGAAGCTTTCTTT | CASSLWRVGTEAFF
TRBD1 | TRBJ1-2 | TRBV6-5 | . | TGTGCCAGCAGTAGGACAGGGGGCTATGGCTACACCTTC | CASSRTGGYGYTF
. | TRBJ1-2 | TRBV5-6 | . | TGTGCCAGCAGCTTGGAAGTCCATGGCTACACCTTC | CASSLEVHGYTF
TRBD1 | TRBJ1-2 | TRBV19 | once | TGTGCCAGTAGTAAAGGGGGCCAGGGAGAAGGGTATGGCTACACCTTC | CASSKGGQGEGYGYTF
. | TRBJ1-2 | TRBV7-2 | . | TGTGCCAGCGCCGAGTGGGGGTATGGCTACACCTTC | CASAEWGYGYTF
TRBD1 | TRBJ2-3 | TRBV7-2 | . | TGTGCCAGCAGCTTAACAGGGGCACAAGCCGGAGATACGCAGTATTTT | CASSLTGAQAGDTQYF
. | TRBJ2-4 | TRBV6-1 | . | TGTGCCAGCAGTGAATCTGGGCGAGTCGACATTCAGTACTTC | CASSESGRVDIQYF
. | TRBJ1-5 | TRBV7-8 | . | TGTGCCAGCAGCGTAGCGACAGGAATGGATCAGCCCCAGCATTTT | CASSVATGMDQPQHF
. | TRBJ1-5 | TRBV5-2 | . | TGTGCCAGCAGCCAATCTAGCAATCAGCCCCAGCATTTT | CASSQSSNQPQHF
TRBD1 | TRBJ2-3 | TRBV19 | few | TGTGCCAGTAGTAGCGACAGGGGGAGCACAGATACGCAGTATTTT | CASSSDRGSTDTQYF
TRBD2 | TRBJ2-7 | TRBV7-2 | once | TGTGCCAGCAGCCCCACTTTGGGGGGGGACGAGCAGTACTTC | CASSPTLGGDEQYF
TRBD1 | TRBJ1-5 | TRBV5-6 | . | TGTGCCAGCAGCTTAAAGGACAGGAGTCAGCCCCAGCATTTT | CASSLKDRSQPQHF
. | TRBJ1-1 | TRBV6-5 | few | TGTGCCAGCAGCTCCGGGACTCCTCTTTCCACTGAAGCTTTCTTT | CASSSGTPLSTEAFF
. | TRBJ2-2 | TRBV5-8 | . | TGTGCCAGCAGCTTGGAGTTTGGCTCGAACACCGGGGAGCTGTTTTTT | CASSLEFGSNTGELFF
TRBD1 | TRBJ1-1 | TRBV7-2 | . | TGTGCCAGCAGCCGTAGGACAGGGTTACTGCTTACTATGAACACTGAAGCTTTCTTT | CASSRRTGLLLTMNTEAFF
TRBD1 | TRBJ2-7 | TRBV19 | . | TGTGCCAGCCGACCGGGACAGGGGCTATACTCCTACGAGCAGTACTTC | CASRPGQGLYSYEQYF
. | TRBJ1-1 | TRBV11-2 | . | TGTGCCAGCAGCTTAGATCGGAGGGTTCCTGAAGCTTTCTTT | CASSLDRRVPEAFF
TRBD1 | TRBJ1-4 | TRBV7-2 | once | TGTGCCAGCAGCCCCTCGGGACAGGGGTCGCGGAATGAAAAACTGTTTTTT | CASSPSGQGSRNEKLFF
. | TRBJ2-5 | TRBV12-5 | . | TGTGCTAGTGGTTGGGACGGGAGAGAGACCCAGTACTTC | CASGWDGRETQYF
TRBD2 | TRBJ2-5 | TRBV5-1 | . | TGCGCCAGCAGCTGGACTAGCGGGAGCCTACAAGAGACCCAGTACTTC | CASSWTSGSLQETQYF
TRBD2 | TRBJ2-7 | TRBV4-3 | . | TGCGCCAGCAGCCAAGATCTCGGGGGGGGCCTCTACGAGCAGTACTTC | CASSQDLGGGLYEQYF
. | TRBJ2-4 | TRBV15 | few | TGTGCCACCAGCAGAGAATCAGGGGACAACATTCAGTACTTC | CATSRESGDNIQYF
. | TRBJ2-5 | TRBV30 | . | TGTGCCTTCACCAGGGTTCAAGAGACCCAGTACTTC | CAFTRVQETQYF
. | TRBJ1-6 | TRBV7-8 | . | TGTGCCAGCAGCTTAGGGCGGACCCTCCACTTT | CASSLGRTLHF
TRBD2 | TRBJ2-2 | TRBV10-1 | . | TGCGCCAGCAGTGAGTCGACTAGCGGGAACACCGGGGAGCTGTTTTTT | CASSESTSGNTGELFF
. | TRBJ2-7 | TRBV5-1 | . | TGCGCCAGCAGCTTGGCCGGATCCTACGAGCAGTACTTC | CASSLAGSYEQYF
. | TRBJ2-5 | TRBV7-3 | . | TGTGCCAGCAGCCCTCGACGCCAAGAGACCCAGTACTTC | CASSPRRQETQYF
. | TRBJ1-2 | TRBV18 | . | TGTGCCAGCTCACCATCGTCAGGGTCGGTCTATGGCTACACCTTC | CASSPSSGSVYGYTF
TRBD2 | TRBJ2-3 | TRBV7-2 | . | TGTGCCAGCAGCGCGGGACTAGCCCTAGATACGCAGTATTTT | CASSAGLALDTQYF
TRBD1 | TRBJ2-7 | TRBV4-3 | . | TGCGCCAGCAGCCAGGGACAGGCGCTCTACGAGCAGTACTTC | CASSQGQALYEQYF
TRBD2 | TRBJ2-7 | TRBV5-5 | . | TGTGCCAGCAGACAGGACTTTAGCGGGAGCTACGAGCAGTACTTC | CASRQDFSGSYEQYF
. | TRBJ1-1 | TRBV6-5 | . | TGTACGGTGGTAGGTCGCACTGAAGCTTTCTTT | CTVVGRTEAFF
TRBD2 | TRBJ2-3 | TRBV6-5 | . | TGTGCCAGCAGTCCCGGACTAGCGGGCACAGATACGCAGTATTTT | CASSPGLAGTDTQYF
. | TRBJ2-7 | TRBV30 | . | TGTGCCTGGAGTTACGGGGACTACGAGCAGTACTTC | CAWSYGDYEQYF